The TCR beta chain under discussion was sequenced for a study of cytomegalovirus exposure and HLA in healthy donors. Every donor was a healthy person donating bone marrow. Study results and limitations: The study assumed roughly uniform donor sequencing depth for presence/absence analyses. An analysis was carried out at a later point. It showed that HLA-associated TCR beta chains were more clonally expanded than equally common non-associated chains.

In its sample, this clone was seen once. Antigen: not known. The PCR contained 60 Vbeta and 13 Jbeta primers. Clones were sequenced by immunoSEQ multiplex PCR, and TCRdb holds only the in-frame ones, with some missing. The sample holds 80,000 to 100,000 clones, 79% seen once. The CDR3 is 15 residues long. V gave up 0 bases and J gave up 2 bases, with 8 bases separating them. Germline V CDR1 and CDR2: MNHEY, SVGAGI. Specimen: PBMCs. The clonotype was recovered from a male donor in good health and CMV-seropositive. V is TRBV6-5 and J is TRBJ1-3; no clear D gene. The CDR3 DNA reads TGTGCCAGCAGTTACTCCCGGAGGGCTGGAAACACCATATATTTT. Translated, it gives CASSYSRRAGNTIYF.